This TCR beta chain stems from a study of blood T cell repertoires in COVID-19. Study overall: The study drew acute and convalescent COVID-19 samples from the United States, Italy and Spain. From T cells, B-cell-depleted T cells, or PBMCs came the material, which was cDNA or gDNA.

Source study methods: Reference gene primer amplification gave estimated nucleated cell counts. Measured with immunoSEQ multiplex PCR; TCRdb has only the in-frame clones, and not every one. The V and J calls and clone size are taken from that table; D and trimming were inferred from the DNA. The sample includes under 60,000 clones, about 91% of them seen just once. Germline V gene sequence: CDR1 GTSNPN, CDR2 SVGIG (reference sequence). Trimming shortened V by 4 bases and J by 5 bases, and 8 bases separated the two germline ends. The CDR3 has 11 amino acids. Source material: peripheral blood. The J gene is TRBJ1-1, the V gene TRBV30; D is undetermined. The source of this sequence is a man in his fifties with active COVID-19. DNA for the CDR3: TGTGCCTGGATACGCCGGACTGAAGCTTTCTTT. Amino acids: CAWIRRTEAFF.